One TCR beta chain is described in this entry. What it binds is not known. Only in-frame clones appear in the TCRdb table, and some are missing; sequencing was by immunoSEQ multiplex PCR. The sample consists of roughly 100,000 clones, roughly 90% of them appearing once. Germline values: CDR1 GTSNPN, CDR2 SVGIG (reference sequence). The CDR3 has 13 residues. V was trimmed by 8 bases and J by 0 bases, leaving 10 bases between them. Second-dose groups at about 4 or about 12 weeks were pooled. This sample stems from a study of T cell responses to AZD1222 COVID-19 vaccine. Whole-study findings and limits: Baseline testing showed seropositivity in only a handful of AZD1222 recipients. Compared with day 0, the breadth and depth of the Spike-specific TCR repertoire rose significantly after two doses of AZD1222. Nearly half of spike-specific TCRs reportedly target variant regions that are unmutated in the B.1.351 and B.1.1.7 variants.

This sequence joins TRBV30 and TRBJ1-4; D call uncertain. The sample was peripheral blood, taken 28 days after the second AZD1222 dose. This clonotype originated in an adult who received the AZD1222 COVID-19 vaccine. CDR3 sequence (DNA): TGTGCCACTGCAGCCTCAACTAATGAAAAACTGTTTTTT. Protein sequence: CATAASTNEKLFF.